This note documents a single TCR beta chain sequence. The target antigen is unknown. Vbeta (60) and Jbeta (13) primers were used in the PCR. Assay: immunoSEQ multiplex PCR; the TCRdb copy retains only in-frame clones and omits some. The sample lists over 95,000 clones; roughly 69% were seen once. This CDR3 comprises 14 residues. The germline CDR1 and CDR2 sequences are MGHDK and SYGVNS. V trimming: 2 bases; J trimming: 5 bases; junction bases outside the gene matches: 5. This sample was included in a study of cytomegalovirus exposure and HLA in healthy donors. Notes on the study in general: An analysis done earlier found most TCR beta V segments productive about 90% or about 30% of the time. Diagnosis of cytomegalovirus status made by the classifier reportedly showed high specificity and sensitivity. Later analysis associated a missense DCLRE1C variant with TCR beta V- and J-gene trimming.

The J gene is TRBJ1-2, the V gene TRBV25-1; 7 bases match TRBD1. The sample was PBMCs. The TCR originated in a human donor in good health. The CDR3, as DNA: TGTGCCAGCAGTGAACCCCGACAGGGATATGGCTACACCTTC. It specifies CASSEPRQGYGYTF.